These 27 T cell receptor beta chains were all obtained from the same sample, sequenced in a study of Tregs in tolerant kidney transplant recipients. Here immunoSEQ multiplex PCR was the method, and the copy in TCRdb shows in-frame clones only, minus some. The sample shows about 94,000 clones, 93% of them seen only once. The source was CD4+ T cells from blood, collected before the transplant. The receptors here all came from a human donor who received a combined kidney and bone marrow transplant.

Regarding this clone: Its ends do not fully match the called genes, so a read error is possible. This same CDR3 is encoded by further DNA sequences in the sample. CDR3 residues: CASSPRARGLKSTNEKLFF. The CDR3 bases are TGTGCCAGCTCACCACGCGCCAGGGGGTTAAAGTCAACTAATGAAAAACTGTTCTTT. J is TRBJ1-4 and V is TRBV18; TRBD1 agrees at 7 bases. The CDR3 consists of 19 residues. The germline V gene encodes CDR1 KGHSH and CDR2 LQKENI.

The V and J genes are TRBV7-2 and TRBJ1-4; possibly TRBD1 for D (6 bases). Germline lookup yields CDR1 SGHTA and CDR2 FQGNSA. The length of the CDR3 is 16 residues. V dropped 4 bases and J dropped 8 bases, with 20 bases sitting between them. The CDR3 nucleotides read TGTGCCAGCAGCTCCGGGGGGGCCCTGGGATCCGAAAAACTGTTTTTT. Protein product: CASSSGGALGSEKLFF.

This sequence joins TRBV19 and TRBJ2-1, with no clear D. Germline CDR1 reads LNHDA; CDR2 reads SQIVND (reference sequence). V lost 8 bases and J 1 base, leaving 12 bases between the germline ends. The CDR3 totals 14 residues. The CDR3 loop reads CASYDGSSYNEQFF. DNA of the CDR3: TGTGCCAGTTATGATGGCTCTTCCTACAATGAGCAGTTCTTC. The variable domain in full, completed from reference TRBV19 and TRBJ2-1, reads DGGITQSPKYLFRKEGQNVTLSCEQNLNHDAMYWYRQDPGQGLRLIYYSQIVNDFQKGDIAEGYSVSREKKESFPLTVTSAQKNPTAFYLCASYDGSSYNEQFFGPGTRLTVL.

J is TRBJ2-5 and V is TRBV11-2; no clear D. Looked up from germline, CDR1 is SGHAT and CDR2 is FQNNGV. The germline V and J ends were trimmed by 0 bases and 5 bases, with 4 bases remaining between them. There are 12 residues in the CDR3. This CDR3 is CASSLDRETQYF. The DNA of the CDR3 is TGTGCCAGCAGCTTAGATCGGGAGACCCAGTACTTC.

The chain uses TRBV7-6 and TRBJ1-3, with 7 bases identical to TRBD1. V shed 2 bases, J shed 1 base, and the junction held 14 bases outside the gene matches. Germline lookup yields CDR1 SGHVS and CDR2 FNYEAQ. CDR3 length: 19 residues. This CDR3 is CASSLKGFTGEWSGNTIYF. CDR3 DNA: TGTGCCAGCAGCTTAAAGGGCTTCACAGGGGAATGGTCTGGAAACACCATATATTTT.

The chain carries TRBV29-1 and TRBJ2-3; TRBD2 matches at 11 bases. With 3 bases clipped from V and 7 bases from J, the junction kept 15 bases outside the gene matches. The CDR3 runs to 17 residues. Germline CDR1 is SQVTM and CDR2 is ANQGSEA. CDR3 region: CSVDGTRTSGSSYTQYF. The CDR3 nucleotides read TGCAGCGTTGATGGGACACGAACTAGCGGGAGTTCATATACGCAGTATTTT.

The rearrangement uses TRBV9 and TRBJ2-7, with a tentative D call TRBD1 (6 bases). The length of the CDR3 is 14 residues. V dropped 4 bases and J dropped 0 bases, with 11 bases sitting between them. Looked up from germline, CDR1 is SGDLS and CDR2 is YYNGEE. The CDR3 DNA reads TGTGCCAGCAGCTCACCGGACAGCTCCTACGAGCAGTACTTC. It yields the protein CASSSPDSSYEQYF.

This chain links TRBV7-9 with TRBJ1-1; D is ambiguous. Germline V lookup: CDR1 SEHNR, CDR2 FQNEAQ (reference sequence). V was cut by 2 bases and J by 3 bases, with 7 bases left in between. The CDR3 sequence is 13 residues long. The CDR3 DNA sequence: TGTGCCAGCAGCTTACTTCCGGACACTGAAGCTTTCTTT. Its translation: CASSLLPDTEAFF.

This chain links TRBV7-9 with TRBJ2-2; TRBD1 is a possible D gene (6 bases). V gave up 5 bases and J gave up 1 base, with 11 bases separating them. The CDR3 extends over 15 amino acids. Germline lookup yields CDR1 SEHNR and CDR2 FQNEAQ (reference sequence). CDR3 nucleotide sequence: TGTGCCAGCAGCATGGTACAGGGGAACACCGGGGAGCTGTTTTTT. Translated: CASSMVQGNTGELFF.

The chain recombines TRBV4-2 with TRBJ2-7, with D uncertain. The germline V and J ends were trimmed by 0 bases and 1 base, with 7 bases remaining between them. From germline, CDR1 is LGHNA and CDR2 YNFKEQ. This CDR3 has 14 residues. The chain's CDR3 is CASSQEAVSYEQYF. DNA of the CDR3: TGTGCCAGCAGCCAAGAGGCAGTTTCCTACGAGCAGTACTTC.

This rearrangement joins TRBV7-3 to TRBJ2-2, with a possible D match to TRBD1 (5 bases). The V gene lost 2 bases and the J gene lost 7 bases, with 11 bases spanning the gap. Per the germline V gene, CDR1 is SGHTA and CDR2 is FQGTGA. This CDR3 contains 14 residues. CDR3 nucleotides: TGTGCCAGCAGCTTAGGTGGGGCTGTCGGGGAGCTGTTTTTT. The encoded protein is CASSLGGAVGELFF.

This clone was found once. The chain recombines TRBV19 with TRBJ2-1; 9 positions match TRBD1. Trimming at V came to 6 bases and at J to 4 bases, leaving 1 base not matched to a gene. CDR3 length equals 13 residues. The germline V gene encodes CDR1 LNHDA and CDR2 SQIVND (reference sequence). CDR3 sequence: CASRGQGYNEQFF. CDR3 DNA: TGTGCCAGTAGGGGACAGGGATACAATGAGCAGTTCTTC.

Remarks on this clone: The junction departs from the called germline gene at one end, perhaps through a read error. The sample carries other DNA sequences with the same CDR3. The rearrangement uses TRBV2 and TRBJ1-6, with D possibly being TRBD1 (6 bases). The CDR3 loop spans 16 amino acids. Germline V gene lookup returns CDR1 SNHLY and CDR2 FYNNEI. The CDR3 is CAGSAGASSYNSPLHF. In DNA, the CDR3 is TGTGCCGGCTCCGCGGGGGCGAGCTCCTATAATTCCCCCCTCCACTTT. Filled out from reference TRBV2 and TRBJ1-6, the complete variable domain reads EPEVTQTPSHQVTQMGQEVILRCVPISNHLYFYWYRQILGQKVEFLVSFYNNEISEKSEIFDDQFSVERPDGSNFTLKIRSTKLEDSAMYFCAGSAGASSYNSPLHFGNGTRLTVT.

V is TRBV5-1 and J is TRBJ2-1; tentative D call: TRBD2 (6 bases). Trimming removed 4 bases from V and 6 bases from J, with 20 bases in between. The CDR3 has 16 amino acids. The V gene's germline CDR1 is SGHRS and CDR2 YFSETQ. CDR3 coding DNA: TGCGCCAGCAGCCCGCTTTCCCTTCCGCGGGGCAATGAGCAGTTCTTC. It is translated as CASSPLSLPRGNEQFF.

This chain links TRBV11-2 with TRBJ2-3; 7 bases map to TRBD2. V was clipped by 5 bases and J by 0 bases; unmatched bases: 8. Germline V CDR1 and CDR2: SGHAT, FQNNGV. The CDR3 has 16 residues. The CDR3 sequence is CASSRRPGLSTDTQYF. CDR3 sequence (DNA): TGTGCCAGCAGCCGAAGACCGGGACTAAGCACAGATACGCAGTATTTT.

The chain uses TRBV29-1 and TRBJ2-2, with 9 bases aligning to TRBD2. The CDR3 spans 14 residues. Germline V CDR1 and CDR2: SQVTM, ANQGSEA. V shed 6 bases and J 3 bases; nucleotides not matched to a gene: 5. The CDR3 DNA is TGCAGCGTACGAGGCGGGAGGGACACCGGGGAGCTGTTTTTT. It encodes CSVRGGRDTGELFF.

CDR3 region: CASSEDRSYNEQFF. CDR3 nucleotides: TGCGCCAGCAGCGAGGACAGATCCTACAATGAGCAGTTCTTC. The chain uses TRBV5-1 and TRBJ2-1; tentative D call: TRBD1 (6 bases). The germline CDR1 and CDR2 sequences are SGHRS and YFSETQ. The V end lost 4 bases, the J end lost 1 base, and 9 bases lay between the germline ends. There are 14 residues in the CDR3. The complete variable domain, with remaining parts taken from reference TRBV5-1 and TRBJ2-1, reads KAGVTQTPRYLIKTRGQQVTLSCSPISGHRSVSWYQQTPGQGLQFLFEYFSETQRNKGNFPGRFSGRQFSNSRSEMNVSTLELGDSALYLCASSEDRSYNEQFFGPGTRLTVL.

The rearrangement joins TRBV21-1 to TRBJ1-2; TRBD1 was called by the table and not checked on the DNA. TRBV21-1 is a documented pseudogene. The CDR3 runs 18 residues. This chain's CDR3 is CASNQVPGQGEHDYGYTF. The CDR3 DNA is TGTGCCAGCAACCAAGTCCCGGGACAGGGGGAGCACGACTATGGCTACACCTTC.

This clone was counted a few times. The sample has other DNA sequences that encode this CDR3 too. The genes are TRBV5-1 and TRBJ1-2; no clear D. Germline V CDR1 and CDR2: SGHRS, YFSETQ. This CDR3 spans 15 amino acids. Between the trimmed V and J ends, which lost 4 bases and 4 bases, there was a span of 17 bases. Written as DNA, the CDR3 is TGCGCCAGCAGCGCTACTAACCAGCCCCCCTATGGCTACACCTTC. This sequence encodes CASSATNQPPYGYTF.

This clone was observed once. V and J are TRBV7-8 and TRBJ1-5; D is unresolved. CDR1 is SGHVS and CDR2 is FQNEAQ in the germline V gene. Trimming stripped 1 base from V and 3 bases from J, with 10 bases between. CDR3 length: 15 residues. The CDR3 sequence: CASSLDYQNNQPQHF. CDR3 nucleotides: TGTGCCAGCAGCTTAGATTACCAGAACAATCAGCCCCAGCATTTT.

The chain carries TRBV11-2 and TRBJ2-3; the D gene is possibly TRBD1 (5 bases). Germline assignment: CDR1 SGHAT and CDR2 FQNNGV. Deletions cut 1 base from V and 7 bases from J, with 6 bases between. The length of the CDR3 is 12 residues. CDR3 DNA sequence: TGTGCCAGCAGCTTAGCAGGGAATACGCAGTATTTT. This translates into CASSLAGNTQYF.

This rearrangement joins TRBV7-8 to TRBJ2-3; maybe TRBD2 (6 bases). The CDR3 sequence is 15 residues long. CDR1 is SGHVS, CDR2 FQNEAQ, per germline. Trimming shortened V by 5 bases and J by 2 bases, and 14 bases separated the two germline ends. The CDR3 DNA follows: TGTGCCAGCAGCCACCCCGGGGGTACCACAGATACGCAGTATTTT. As protein: CASSHPGGTTDTQYF.

This chain joins TRBV4-3 and TRBJ2-5, with 8 bases identical to TRBD1. Per germline, CDR1 LGHNA and CDR2 YSLEER. This CDR3 has 15 amino acids. V trimming: 10 bases; J trimming: 1 base; junction bases outside the gene matches: 11. The DNA of the CDR3 is TGCGCCATCCAAACCGCAGGGGGCGGCCAAGAGACCCAGTACTTC. Encoded protein: CAIQTAGGGQETQYF.

J is TRBJ2-3 and V is TRBV7-3; D possibly corresponds to TRBD2 (5 bases). The CDR3 covers 16 residues. Per the germline V gene, CDR1 is SGHTA and CDR2 is FQGTGA. V dropped 4 bases and J dropped 2 bases, with 16 bases sitting between them. The CDR3 region is CASSYAGGLATDTQYF. CDR3 nucleotides: TGTGCCAGCAGCTACGCCGGCGGGCTAGCCACAGATACGCAGTATTTT.

The chain joins TRBV9 to TRBJ2-5; 7 positions match TRBD1. The J call may be mistaken, given a closer DNA end match to TRBJ2-7. CDR1 is SGDLS and CDR2 is YYNGEE in the germline V gene. The CDR3 consists of 14 residues. The CDR3 region has the DNA TGTGCCAGCAGTACTACGGGACAGAGCTACGAGCAGTACTTC. Translation gives CASSTTGQSYEQYF.

V and J are TRBV18 and TRBJ1-5; TRBD1 agrees at 8 bases. V shed 3 bases and J 5 bases; nucleotides not matched to a gene: 0. Germline CDR1 KGHSH, CDR2 LQKENI. There are 13 residues in the CDR3. In DNA form, the CDR3 reads TGTGCCAGCTCACCGGGACAGGATCAGCCCCAGCATTTT. Translated, it gives CASSPGQDQPQHF.

The chain combines TRBV19 with TRBJ2-5; TRBD1 aligns across 7 bases. The last part of the DNA fits TRBJ2-7 better; the J call may be wrong. Germline-derived CDR1 and CDR2 are LNHDA and SQIVND (reference sequence). CDR3 length equals 20 residues. CDR3 nucleotides: TGTGCCAGTAGTATTCGAGGAAAGAATATGGGACAGCCTATATCCTACGAGCAGTACTTC. Translating it yields CASSIRGKNMGQPISYEQYF.